These T cell receptor beta chains were read from a single sample in a study of blood T cells in healthy people across ages. TCRdb redid the calling of the 5' RACE reads with MiXCR, one entry per CDR3 protein. This table has 1.5 million to 2 million distinct CDR3 sequences, roughly 28% appearing once. The sequencing input was blood. All receptors come from a woman under 40 in good health. Both conserved end residues are part of each CDR3. The D gene is left open where the match is weak. Rows may omit the clone size; those that give it use once, few, many or a size class.

j_call | d_call | clone_size | v_call | cdr3_nt | cdr3_aa
TRBJ2-7 | . | many | TRBV13 | TGTGCCAGCAGCTTAGGACAGGGCGCGAGCTCCTACGAGCAGTACTTC | CASSLGQGASSYEQYF
TRBJ2-7 | . | . | TRBV6-6 | TGTGCCAGCAGTAACACAGGGAGCTCCTACGAGCAGTACTTC | CASSNTGSSYEQYF
TRBJ1-6 | . | once | TRBV12-3/TRBV12-4 | TGTGCCAGCACCGGGGCTACTCGGCCTTCACCCCTCCACTTT | CASTGATRPSPLHF
TRBJ2-2 | TRBD2 | many | TRBV4-3 | TGCGCCAGCAGCCAAGAAGAGGTCAGCGGGAGGGGCACCGGGGAGCTGTTTTTT | CASSQEEVSGRGTGELFF
TRBJ2-5 | . | . | TRBV12-3/TRBV12-4 | TGTGCCAGCAGTTCCAGGGTCTTGGTGGAGACCCAGTACTTC | CASSSRVLVETQYF
TRBJ2-1 | . | many | TRBV28 | TGTGCCAGCAGGACTCGCAGCTCCTACAATGAGCAGTTCTTC | CASRTRSSYNEQFF
TRBJ1-2 | TRBD1 | few | TRBV14 | TGTGCCAGCAGCCAAGTGGACAGGAGGTCGTACACCTTC | CASSQVDRRSYTF
TRBJ2-1 | . | . | TRBV20-1 | TGCAGTGCTAGACCTACTCGTGGGACACCCTACAATGAGCAGTTCTTC | CSARPTRGTPYNEQFF
TRBJ2-7 | . | many | TRBV10-3 | TGTGCCATCGGGCATTCAGGGCTGGGCGAGCAGTACTTC | CAIGHSGLGEQYF
TRBJ1-1 | . | . | TRBV3-1 | TGTGCCAGCAGCCCCCAAAGAGGCATGAACACTGAAGCTTTCTTT | CASSPQRGMNTEAFF
TRBJ1-2 | TRBD1 | many | TRBV10-2 | TGCGCCAGCACACAGGGGAATACTGGCTACACCTTC | CASTQGNTGYTF
TRBJ2-1 | . | . | TRBV28 | TGTGCCAGCAGTTTATCCCCCTACGAAGGCTTCCGTGAGCAGTTCTTC | CASSLSPYEGFREQFF
TRBJ2-1 | . | . | TRBV24-1 | TGTGCCACCAGTGAGGATAACGATGAGCAGTTCTTC | CATSEDNDEQFF
TRBJ2-3 | . | . | TRBV29-1 | TGCAGCGTGAAGGGACGCGAGCTGCCCGATACGCAGTATTTT | CSVKGRELPDTQYF
TRBJ2-1 | . | . | TRBV11-2 | TGTGCCAGCAGCTTAGCACGTGGCAGCGGAAGCATAAATGAGCAGTTCTTC | CASSLARGSGSINEQFF
TRBJ2-1 | . | many | TRBV12-3/TRBV12-4 | TGTGCCAGCAGTTCCCCCCTACGCTCCTACAATGAGCAGTTCTTC | CASSSPLRSYNEQFF
TRBJ1-1 | TRBD1 | . | TRBV11-2 | TGTGCCAGCAGCCCGCCGGGACAGCCTATGAACACTGAAGCTTTCTTT | CASSPPGQPMNTEAFF
TRBJ2-7 | . | . | TRBV5-7 | TGTGCCAGCAGCTTGGTCCCTATGCTGGGGGAGCAGTACTTC | CASSLVPMLGEQYF
TRBJ2-7 | . | . | TRBV11-2 | TGTGCCAGCAGCTTCCCCTCCACGGAATCCTACGAGCAGTACTTC | CASSFPSTESYEQYF
TRBJ2-1 | . | few | TRBV5-1 | TGCGCCAGCAGCTTGGGGACTATAGGCAATGAGCAGTTCTTC | CASSLGTIGNEQFF
TRBJ2-7 | TRBD1 | many | TRBV5-1 | TGCGCCAGCAGCTTCCGGACAGGGGGAAACTACGAGCAGTACTTC | CASSFRTGGNYEQYF
TRBJ1-1 | TRBD1 | few | TRBV6-6 | TGTGCCAGCAGTAAAGACAGGGGGATAAATTGGGCTTTCTTT | CASSKDRGINWAFF
TRBJ1-1 | . | . | TRBV4-3 | TGCGCCAGCAGCTGGGGGACACGCGACACTGAAGCTTTCTTT | CASSWGTRDTEAFF
TRBJ2-1 | TRBD2 | few | TRBV7-6 | TGTGCCAGCAGCTTAGCTACTAGCGGGCTTTACAATGAGCAGTTCTTC | CASSLATSGLYNEQFF
TRBJ2-7 | TRBD2 | . | TRBV7-7 | TGTGCCAGCAGCTTGAATAGCGGGGGGGCCTACGAGCAGTACTTC | CASSLNSGGAYEQYF
TRBJ2-1 | . | . | TRBV7-2 | TGTGCCAGCAGCTTCCCGGGAACCTACAATGAGCAGTTCTTC | CASSFPGTYNEQFF
TRBJ2-7 | . | few | TRBV9 | TGTGCCAGCAGCGTAGAGGAGGGGCCGATTGGTGAGCAGTACTTC | CASSVEEGPIGEQYF
TRBJ2-1 | . | once | TRBV21-1 | TGTGCCAGCAGCTTTCGATTCGTCCCCTGGGGCGGGTTCTACAATGAGCAGTTCTTC | CASSFRFVPWGGFYNEQFF
TRBJ2-7 | TRBD1 | many | TRBV10-1 | TGCGCCAGCAGTGAGAAAATGACCGGGACAGGGTCCTACGAGCAGTACTTC | CASSEKMTGTGSYEQYF
TRBJ1-2 | TRBD1 | few | TRBV5-1 | TGCGCCAGCAGCACGGGACAGTCTAACTATGGCTACACCTTC | CASSTGQSNYGYTF
TRBJ1-2 | . | . | TRBV5-6 | TGTGCCAGCTCCTACTCGGGCAGAGGCTGCACCTTC | CASSYSGRGCTF
TRBJ2-1 | . | many | TRBV2 | TGTGCCAGCAGTGGAGAGGGGGACGTTTACAATGAGCAGTTCTTC | CASSGEGDVYNEQFF
TRBJ2-3 | . | few | TRBV7-2 | TGTGCCAGCAGCCGCCAAGGGTGGGGGCGGGATACGCAGTATTTT | CASSRQGWGRDTQYF
TRBJ2-5 | . | many | TRBV6-2/TRBV6-3 | TGTGCCAGCAGGACACAGGCTCGGGAGACCCAGTACTTC | CASRTQARETQYF
TRBJ1-2 | . | . | TRBV28 | TGTGCCAGCAGTTTATACAAAAGAAATAACTATGGCTACACCTTC | CASSLYKRNNYGYTF
TRBJ2-3 | . | few | TRBV6-6 | TGTGCCAGCAGTCCCATCGGGGGAGCCGTCCGGTATTTT | CASSPIGGAVRYF
TRBJ2-3 | TRBD1 | . | TRBV6-2/TRBV6-3 | TGTGCCAGCGCCGACAGGGACGCCTGGTGGAATACGCAGTATTTT | CASADRDAWWNTQYF
TRBJ2-5 | . | . | TRBV7-2 | TGTGCCAGCAGCCCGACGGGCGGCCCTCGGTACTTC | CASSPTGGPRYF
TRBJ2-3 | . | few | TRBV7-2 | TGTGCCAGCAGCCGAGGAAGGCTAGACGGAGATACGCAGTATTTT | CASSRGRLDGDTQYF
TRBJ1-2 | . | . | TRBV6-1 | TGTGCCAGCAGGACGGGGCTATATGGCTACACCTTC | CASRTGLYGYTF
TRBJ2-3 | . | . | TRBV6-6 | TGTGCCAGCAGTTACCGGACGGGAAGAACAGATACGCAGTATTTT | CASSYRTGRTDTQYF
TRBJ1-5 | . | . | TRBV6-2/TRBV6-3 | TGTGCCAGCATGGATCATAGCAATCAGCCCCAGCATTTT | CASMDHSNQPQHF
TRBJ2-7 | TRBD2 | many | TRBV10-3 | TGTGCCATCGGGACTACTTCCTACGAGCAGTACTTC | CAIGTTSYEQYF